This T cell receptor beta chain comes out of a study of tumor-infiltrating lymphocytes in primary liver carcinoma. On the study more broadly: The study obtained roughly 3.5 to 7.5 million productive TCRbeta reads per sample, similar across tissue types. Overall study findings and caveats: Tumor top-250-clone fraction significantly exceeded that of blood (p = 0.039). For tumor-adjacent and tumor-blood pairs, overlap was less than that seen for tumor region pairs. Presence in all five tumor regions was observed for only about 8-24% of top clones.

As for this clonotype: Antigen: not known.

Germline CDR1 is LGHNA and CDR2 is YNFKEQ. The V end lost 3 bases, the J end lost 7 bases, and 13 bases lay between the germline ends. The CDR3 consists of 15 residues. cDNA specific to TCR beta was made from 500 ng of total RNA, with a constant-region primer employed for priming. Researchers made the TCR beta libraries by running three nested multiplex PCR rounds with slightly modified ARM-PCR. With TRBV1-TRBV30 forward primers and a C-beta reverse primer, the first two PCR rounds were run for approximately 10 cycles each. Using its own MiXCR run on the multiplex PCR reads, TCRdb lists one record per CDR3 protein. The table lists 70,000 to 95,000 distinct CDR3 sequences, over 60% of them singletons. Co-extraction of both nucleic acids (RNA and DNA) used about 18-34 mg of unsorted bulk tissue.

V is TRBV4-2 and J is TRBJ1-6, with a tentative D call TRBD1 (6 bases). This receptor was identified in a man aged 35 to 55 with primary liver carcinoma and hepatitis B virus infection. Material for sequencing was liver tumor tissue from sampling region 4. This sample's subset: tumor region T4, right-lateral pole. This CDR3 reads CASSHSDSENSPLHF. CDR3 coding DNA: TGTGCCAGCAGCCACTCGGACAGTGAGAATTCACCCCTCCACTTT.